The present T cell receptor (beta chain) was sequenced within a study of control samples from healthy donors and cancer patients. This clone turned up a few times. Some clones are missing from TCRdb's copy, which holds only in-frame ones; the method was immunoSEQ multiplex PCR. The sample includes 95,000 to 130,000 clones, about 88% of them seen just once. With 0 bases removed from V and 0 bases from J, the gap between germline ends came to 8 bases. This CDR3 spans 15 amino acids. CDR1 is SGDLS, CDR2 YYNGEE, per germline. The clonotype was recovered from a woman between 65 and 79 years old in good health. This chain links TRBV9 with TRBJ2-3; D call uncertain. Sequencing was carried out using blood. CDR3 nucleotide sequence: TGTGCCAGCAGCGTAGACGTGGGAAGCACAGATACGCAGTATTTT. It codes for CASSVDVGSTDTQYF.